The 2 T cell receptor beta chains below all came from one sample that was sequenced in a study of T cell changes during pregnancy in multiple sclerosis. Method: immunoSEQ multiplex PCR; TCRdb's copy keeps in-frame clones and lacks some. The sample has 50,000 to 65,000 clones, over 75% seen once; the top ten hold under 2.5%. The sample in question was peripheral blood, obtained in the first trimester of pregnancy. These receptor sequences come from a female donor in good health, enrolled as a control in a pregnancy study.

This rearrangement joins TRBV7-8 to TRBJ2-5; 8 bases are shared with TRBD1. Germline V gene data show CDR1 as SGHVS and CDR2 as FQNEAQ. CDR3 length: 14 residues. J lost 5 bases, V lost 4 bases, and 6 bases had no gene match. CDR3 bases: TGTGCCAGCAGCTCGCGACAGGGGCTGGAGACCCAGTACTTC. Amino acid sequence: CASSSRQGLETQYF.

The rearrangement joins TRBV18 to TRBJ1-2, with TRBD1 as a possible D gene (6 bases). Trimming removed 1 base at V and 7 bases at J, with 13 bases between. Germline CDR1 KGHSH, CDR2 LQKENI. This CDR3 region has 14 residues. The CDR3 DNA is TGTGCCAGCTCACCACTAGAACAGGGAGCTGGCTACACCTTC. Translation gives CASSPLEQGAGYTF.